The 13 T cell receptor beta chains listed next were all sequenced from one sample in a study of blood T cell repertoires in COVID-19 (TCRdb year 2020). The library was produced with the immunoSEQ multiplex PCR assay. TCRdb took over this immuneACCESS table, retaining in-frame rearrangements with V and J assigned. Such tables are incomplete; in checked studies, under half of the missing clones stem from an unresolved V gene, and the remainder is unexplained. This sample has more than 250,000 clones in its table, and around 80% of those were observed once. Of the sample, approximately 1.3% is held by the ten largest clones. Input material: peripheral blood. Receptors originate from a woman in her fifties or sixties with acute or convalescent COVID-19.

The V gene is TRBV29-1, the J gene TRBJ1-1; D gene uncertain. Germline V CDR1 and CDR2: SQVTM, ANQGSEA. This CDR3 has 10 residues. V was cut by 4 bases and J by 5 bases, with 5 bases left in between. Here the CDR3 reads CSVVVTEAFF. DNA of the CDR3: TGCAGCGTTGTCGTGACTGAAGCTTTCTTT.

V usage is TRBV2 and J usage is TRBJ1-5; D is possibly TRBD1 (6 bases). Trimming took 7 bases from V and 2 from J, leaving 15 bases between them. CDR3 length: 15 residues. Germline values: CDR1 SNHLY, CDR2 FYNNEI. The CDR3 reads CASTLSRQGNQPQHF. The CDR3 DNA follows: TGTGCCAGCACCCTCTCTCGACAGGGCAATCAGCCCCAGCATTTT.

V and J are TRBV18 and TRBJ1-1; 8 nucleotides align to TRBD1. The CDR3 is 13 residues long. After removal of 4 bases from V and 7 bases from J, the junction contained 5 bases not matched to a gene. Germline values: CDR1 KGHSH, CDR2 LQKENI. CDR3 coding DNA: TGTGCCAGCTCACTAACCGACAGGGGTGAAGCTTTCTTT. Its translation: CASSLTDRGEAFF.

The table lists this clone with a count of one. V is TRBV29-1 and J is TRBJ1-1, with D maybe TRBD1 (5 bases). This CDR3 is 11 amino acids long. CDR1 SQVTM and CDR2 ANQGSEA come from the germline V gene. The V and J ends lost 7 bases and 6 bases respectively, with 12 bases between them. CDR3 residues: CSAGGTPEAFF. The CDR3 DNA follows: TGCAGCGCCGGAGGGACTCCTGAAGCTTTCTTT.

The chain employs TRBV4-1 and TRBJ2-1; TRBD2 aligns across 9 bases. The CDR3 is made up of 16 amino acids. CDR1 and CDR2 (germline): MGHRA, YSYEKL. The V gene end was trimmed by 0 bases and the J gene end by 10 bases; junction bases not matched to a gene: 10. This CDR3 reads CASSQEMVAGAEEQFF. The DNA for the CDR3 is TGCGCCAGCAGCCAAGAGATGGTAGCGGGGGCGGAGGAGCAGTTCTTC.

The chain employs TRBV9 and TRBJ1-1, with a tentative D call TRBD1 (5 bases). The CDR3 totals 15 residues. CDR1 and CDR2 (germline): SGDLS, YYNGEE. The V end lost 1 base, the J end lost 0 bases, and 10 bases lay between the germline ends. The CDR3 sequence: CASSVTGFMNTEAFF. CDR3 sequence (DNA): TGTGCCAGCAGCGTAACAGGATTCATGAACACTGAAGCTTTCTTT.

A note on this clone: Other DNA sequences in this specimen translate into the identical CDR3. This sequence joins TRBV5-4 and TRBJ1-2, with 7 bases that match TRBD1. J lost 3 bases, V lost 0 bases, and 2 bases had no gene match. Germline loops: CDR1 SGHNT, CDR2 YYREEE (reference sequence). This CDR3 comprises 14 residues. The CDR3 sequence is CASSLGQGDYGYTF. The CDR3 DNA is TGTGCCAGCAGCTTGGGACAGGGTGACTATGGCTACACCTTC.

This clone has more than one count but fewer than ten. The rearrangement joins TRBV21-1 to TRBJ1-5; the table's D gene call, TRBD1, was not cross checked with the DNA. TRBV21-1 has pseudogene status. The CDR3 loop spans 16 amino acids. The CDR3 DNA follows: TGTGCCAGCAGCAAAGGGGCAGGGGCCCTGAATCAGCCCCAGCATTTT. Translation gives CASSKGAGALNQPQHF.

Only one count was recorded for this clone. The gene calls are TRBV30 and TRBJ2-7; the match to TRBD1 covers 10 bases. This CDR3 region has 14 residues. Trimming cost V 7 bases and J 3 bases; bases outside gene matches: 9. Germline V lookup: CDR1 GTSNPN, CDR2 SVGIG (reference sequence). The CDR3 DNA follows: TGTGCCTTTAAAGGGACAGGGGCACACTACGAGCAGTACTTC. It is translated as CAFKGTGAHYEQYF.

The CDR3 sequence: CASSLVSSFNTEAFF. In DNA form, the CDR3 reads TGTGCCAGCAGCTTGGTTTCTTCTTTTAACACTGAAGCTTTCTTT. The chain employs TRBV5-6 and TRBJ1-1; D uncertain. CDR1 SGHDT and CDR2 YYEEEE come from the germline V gene. Trimming took off 0 bases at V and 2 bases at J, with 11 bases between the two ends. This CDR3 region has 15 residues.

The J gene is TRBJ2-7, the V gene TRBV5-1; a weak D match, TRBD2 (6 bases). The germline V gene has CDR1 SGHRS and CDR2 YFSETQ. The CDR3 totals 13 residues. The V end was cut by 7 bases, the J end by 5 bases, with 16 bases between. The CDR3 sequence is CASSLAGGDEQYF. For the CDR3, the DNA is TGCGCCAGCTCGCTCGCAGGAGGGGACGAGCAGTACTTC.

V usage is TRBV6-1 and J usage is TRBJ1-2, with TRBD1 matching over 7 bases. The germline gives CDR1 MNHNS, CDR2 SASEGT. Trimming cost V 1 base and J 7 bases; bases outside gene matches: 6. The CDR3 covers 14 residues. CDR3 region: CASSEVHRGGGYTF. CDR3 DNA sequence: TGTGCCAGCAGTGAAGTTCACAGGGGAGGTGGCTACACCTTC.

In DNA form, the CDR3 reads TGTGCCAGCTCCGGGACGGGGGGGGTCTATGGCTACACCTTC. As protein: CASSGTGGVYGYTF. The V call is TRBV9, the J call TRBJ1-2; D might be TRBD1 (5 bases). The CDR3 runs to 14 residues. Germline-derived CDR1 and CDR2 are SGDLS and YYNGEE. V lost 7 bases and J lost 4, with 17 bases in between.